Below, 20 T cell receptor beta chains from the same sample are listed, as sequenced in a study of blood T cells in healthy people across ages. Alongside a J-beta primer mix, a sample-barcoded 5' primer served in a second PCR lasting roughly 7 to 12 cycles. TCRdb processed the 5' RACE reads anew with MiXCR; each CDR3 protein has one entry. The table records more than 500,000 distinct CDR3 sequences, about 27% of them present only once. This same sample was also taken into another study, of T cells of mothers and their children.

The material sequenced was blood. The receptors shown here come from a boy between 2 and 10 years old in good health.

Only a few counts were recorded for this clonotype. The chain combines TRBV5-1 with TRBJ2-7; the D gene is possibly TRBD1 (7 bases). Germline V gene sequence: CDR1 SGHRS, CDR2 YFSETQ. V lost 5 bases to trimming and J lost 3 bases, with 18 bases between them. The CDR3 sequence is 15 residues long. This chain's CDR3 is CASSLDRMGGYEQYF. The CDR3 nucleotides read TGCGCCAGCAGTCTGGACAGGATGGGAGGCTACGAGCAGTACTTC.

The CDR3 region has the DNA TGTGCCAGTAGTATACGGGGACTAGCGATGACGACAGATACGCAGTATTTT. Protein sequence: CASSIRGLAMTTDTQYF. This chain joins TRBV19 and TRBJ2-3; 10 bases align to TRBD2. This CDR3 spans 17 amino acids. The trim removed 2 bases at V and 3 bases at J, leaving 8 bases unmatched. Germline CDR1 reads LNHDA; CDR2 reads SQIVND (reference sequence).

This chain's CDR3 is CASSSGSPGANVLTF. The CDR3 region has the DNA TGTGCCAGCAGTTCGGGGAGCCCTGGGGCCAACGTCCTGACTTTC. The V gene is TRBV13, the J gene TRBJ2-6; D is possibly TRBD2 (5 bases). The germline V gene has CDR1 PRHDT and CDR2 FYEKMQ (reference sequence). Trimming left V 6 bases short and J 2 bases short, with 11 bases between. CDR3 length equals 15 residues.

The J gene is TRBJ2-5, the V gene TRBV7-9; 7 nucleotides match TRBD2. The tail of the sequence fits TRBJ2-1 better, so the J call may be wrong. Germline-derived CDR1 and CDR2 are SEHNR and FQNEAQ (reference sequence). The CDR3 totals 12 residues. This CDR3 reads CASVQRGDEQFF. In DNA form, the CDR3 reads TGTGCCAGCGTCCAACGGGGGGATGAGCAGTTCTTC.

This clonotype appeared a few times. This rearrangement joins TRBV6-5 to TRBJ2-5, with 8 bases lining up with TRBD2. The DNA end is more similar to TRBJ2-1, so the J call may be wrong. Germline V gives CDR1 MNHEY, CDR2 SVGAGI. The length of the CDR3 is 15 residues. The CDR3 coding sequence is TGTGCCAGCACCCTTAGCGGGAACTCGCGCAATGAGCAGTTCTTC. This translates into CASTLSGNSRNEQFF.

Only a few counts were recorded for this clonotype. The CDR3 sequence: CAISEGGNYGYTF. The CDR3 DNA sequence: TGTGCCATCAGTGAGGGGGGAAACTATGGCTACACCTTC. The chain joins TRBV10-3 to TRBJ1-2; weak D call: TRBD1 (5 bases). With 2 bases removed from V and 2 bases from J, the gap between germline ends came to 6 bases. The CDR3 is 13 amino acids. Germline V gene data show CDR1 as ENHRY and CDR2 as SYGVKD.

This sequence joins TRBV6-2 or TRBV6-3 and TRBJ1-1, with 11 nucleotides matching TRBD1. Trimming cost V 6 bases and J 5 bases; bases outside gene matches: 8. The CDR3 consists of 15 residues. Germline-derived CDR1 and CDR2 are MNHEY and SVGEGT. The CDR3 spells CASRGTGGLRTEAFF. As DNA, the CDR3 is TGTGCCAGCAGGGGGACAGGGGGATTAAGGACTGAAGCTTTCTTT.

The CDR3, as DNA: TGTGCCAGCAGGACTAGCCTCGAGACCCAGTACTTC. This encodes CASRTSLETQYF. The chain links TRBV6-2 or TRBV6-3 to TRBJ2-5, with 7 bases matching TRBD2. Germline CDR1 and CDR2: MNHEY and SVGEGT. The CDR3 sequence is 12 residues long. Trimming cost V 6 bases and J 5 bases; bases outside gene matches: 3.

This clonotype turned up a few times. The gene calls are TRBV19 and TRBJ2-3, with unresolved D. Germline V gene sequence: CDR1 LNHDA, CDR2 SQIVND (reference sequence). CDR3 length equals 11 residues. V lost 8 bases and J 5 bases, leaving 8 bases between the germline ends. DNA for the CDR3: TGTGCCAGTGCGGAGAGAGATACGCAGTATTTT. Its protein product is CASAERDTQYF.

This clonotype has only a few counts. The rearrangement links TRBV2 to TRBJ2-1; 7 bases agree with TRBD2. This CDR3 has 13 amino acids. The junction had 11 bases not matched to a gene; V was cut back by 10 bases and J by 8 bases. Per the germline V gene, CDR1 is SNHLY and CDR2 is FYNNEI. The CDR3 sequence: CATREDPYDEQFF. The CDR3 DNA reads TGTGCCACTCGGGAGGATCCTTACGATGAGCAGTTCTTC. The full variable domain, completed using reference TRBV2 and TRBJ2-1, is EPEVTQTPSHQVTQMGQEVILRCVPISNHLYFYWYRQILGQKVEFLVSFYNNEISEKSEIFDDQFSVERPDGSNFTLKIRSTKLEDSAMYFCATREDPYDEQFFGPGTRLTVL.

The chain links TRBV5-6 to TRBJ2-5; a possible D gene is TRBD2 (5 bases). The CDR3 sequence is 16 residues long. V lost 4 bases and J 1 base, leaving 17 bases between the germline ends. Germline CDR1 and CDR2: SGHDT and YYEEEE. The CDR3 protein is CASSQINPGSQETQYF. CDR3 in DNA: TGTGCCAGCAGCCAAATAAACCCGGGGAGCCAAGAGACCCAGTACTTC.

This CDR3 reads CASSSTTGTSARTDTQYF. CDR3 sequence (DNA): TGTGCCAGCAGTTCCACGACCGGGACTAGCGCTAGAACAGATACGCAGTATTTT. J is TRBJ2-3 and V is TRBV12-3 or TRBV12-4; the match to TRBD2 covers 10 bases. This CDR3 comprises 18 residues. V dropped 4 bases and J dropped 3; count of bases not matched to a gene: 13.

This chain uses TRBV7-9 with TRBJ1-6; D gene uncertain. Trimming cost V 0 bases and J 7 bases, with 7 bases left between them. The CDR3 length is 14 residues. Germline CDR1 is SEHNR and CDR2 is FQNEAQ (reference sequence). The DNA for the CDR3 is TGTGCCAGCAGCTTAGCATCCGTCAATTCACCCCTCCACTTT. Translating it yields CASSLASVNSPLHF.

The rearrangement joins TRBV6-5 to TRBJ2-7; 7 nucleotides agree with TRBD1. CDR1 is MNHEY, CDR2 SVGAGI, per germline. The CDR3 runs to 13 residues. V shed 6 bases, J shed 3 bases, and the junction held 5 bases outside the gene matches. As DNA, the CDR3 is TGTGCCAGCAGACGGGACAGAATCTACGAGCAGTACTTC. Encoded protein: CASRRDRIYEQYF.

The chain couples TRBV10-2 to TRBJ2-1; D possibly corresponds to TRBD2 (5 bases). The J call could be wrong; TRBJ2-7 is a better fit for the DNA end. The CDR3 has 13 residues. Germline V gives CDR1 WSHSY, CDR2 SAAADI. The CDR3 is CASSGEGRSEQYF. The CDR3 nucleotides are TGCGCCAGCAGTGGCGAGGGAAGAAGCGAGCAGTACTTC.

This clonotype occurred a few times. Sequence at one end of the junction differs from germline and may be a read error. The chain recombines TRBV24-1 with TRBJ1-5, with a tentative D call TRBD1 (5 bases). The CDR3 spans 17 residues. CDR1 is KGHDR and CDR2 is SFDVKD in the germline V gene. CDR3: CATSETGVSYSNQLQHF. In DNA form, the CDR3 reads TGTGCCACCAGTGAAACAGGCGTTTCCTATAGCAATCAGCTCCAGCATTTT.

V gene TRBV24-1 combines with J gene TRBJ2-3; 11 positions match TRBD1. The V and J ends lost 5 bases and 4 bases, in that order; junction bases with no gene match: 4. The CDR3 runs 15 residues. Looked up from germline, CDR1 is KGHDR and CDR2 is SFDVKD. The CDR3 sequence is CATSAPGQGADTQYF. The CDR3 DNA reads TGTGCCACCAGTGCCCCGGGACAGGGGGCAGATACGCAGTATTTT.

This clonotype was picked up a small number of times. The chain combines TRBV20-1 with TRBJ2-2, with 9 bases aligning to TRBD2. CDR1 is DFQATT, CDR2 SNEGSKA, per germline (reference sequence). CDR3 size: 19 residues. V shed 1 base, J shed 3 bases, and the junction held 15 bases outside the gene matches. Here the CDR3 reads CSARGFGSGSGSDTGELFF. In nucleotides, the CDR3 is TGCAGTGCTAGAGGTTTTGGGTCAGGTAGCGGGAGTGACACCGGGGAGCTGTTTTTT.

This clonotype turned up a few times. V is TRBV20-1 and J is TRBJ2-5, with a tentative D call TRBD2 (6 bases). Trimming shortened V by 7 bases and J by 0 bases, and 18 bases separated the two germline ends. This CDR3 contains 15 residues. From germline, CDR1 is DFQATT and CDR2 SNEGSKA (reference sequence). CDR3 in amino acids: CSVIPPAGYQETQYF. The CDR3 DNA sequence: TGCAGTGTGATCCCACCGGCGGGGTACCAAGAGACCCAGTACTTC.

This chain connects TRBV2 to TRBJ2-5; maybe TRBD2 (6 bases). The CDR3 is 14 residues long. V was trimmed by 9 bases and J by 1 base, leaving 15 bases between them. The germline V gene has CDR1 SNHLY and CDR2 FYNNEI. The CDR3 is CASEFGAGQETQYF. The DNA for the CDR3 is TGTGCCAGTGAATTCGGAGCGGGCCAAGAGACCCAGTACTTC. The whole variable domain, filled in from reference TRBV2 and TRBJ2-5, reads EPEVTQTPSHQVTQMGQEVILRCVPISNHLYFYWYRQILGQKVEFLVSFYNNEISEKSEIFDDQFSVERPDGSNFTLKIRSTKLEDSAMYFCASEFGAGQETQYFGPGTRLLVL.